This is a list of T cell receptor beta chains from one sample in a study of cytomegalovirus exposure and HLA in healthy donors. Only in-frame clones appear in the TCRdb table, and some are missing; sequencing was by immunoSEQ multiplex PCR. The data hold about 150,000 clones, with roughly 83% observed a single time. The material sequenced was PBMCs. The source is a man aged 35 to 55 in good health and CMV-seronegative. CDR3s leave out the opening cysteine and the closing phenylalanine or tryptophan. Size is omitted from some rows. Given values are once, few, many or a class for expanded clones.

V	size	J	CDR3
TRBV7-9	.	TRBJ2-2	SSTHAGTGELF
TRBV2	.	TRBJ1-6	ASRRIAAENSPLH
TRBV19	.	TRBJ1-2	ATTSAAGHGYT
TRBV2	.	TRBJ1-4	ASRFPRDTTTNEKLF
TRBV11-2	.	TRBJ1-3	ASSPNLGGNTIY
TRBV7-3	.	TRBJ2-3	ASSYLRDSTQY
TRBV7-3	once	TRBJ2-3	ASSLTSGSSDTQY
TRBV5-1	.	TRBJ2-3	ASSAVAGGPLTDTQY
TRBV6-5	few	TRBJ1-1	ASTKQGAHTEAF
TRBV19	few	TRBJ1-5	ASSIEGHTQH
TRBV21-1	.	TRBJ2-1	ASSKPGPTGKANEQF
TRBV29-1	.	TRBJ2-2	SVEGLAGVGELF
TRBV28	few	TRBJ2-5	ASRPDRGPGETQY
TRBV6-5	.	TRBJ2-1	ASSYTQGSNEQF
TRBV14	.	TRBJ2-7	ASSQDWGQASYEQY
TRBV11-2	.	TRBJ2-1	ASSLYRGSYNEQF
TRBV18	.	TRBJ2-2	ASSLHVPGQGLGTGELF
TRBV5-4	.	TRBJ2-7	ASSLASGGEQY